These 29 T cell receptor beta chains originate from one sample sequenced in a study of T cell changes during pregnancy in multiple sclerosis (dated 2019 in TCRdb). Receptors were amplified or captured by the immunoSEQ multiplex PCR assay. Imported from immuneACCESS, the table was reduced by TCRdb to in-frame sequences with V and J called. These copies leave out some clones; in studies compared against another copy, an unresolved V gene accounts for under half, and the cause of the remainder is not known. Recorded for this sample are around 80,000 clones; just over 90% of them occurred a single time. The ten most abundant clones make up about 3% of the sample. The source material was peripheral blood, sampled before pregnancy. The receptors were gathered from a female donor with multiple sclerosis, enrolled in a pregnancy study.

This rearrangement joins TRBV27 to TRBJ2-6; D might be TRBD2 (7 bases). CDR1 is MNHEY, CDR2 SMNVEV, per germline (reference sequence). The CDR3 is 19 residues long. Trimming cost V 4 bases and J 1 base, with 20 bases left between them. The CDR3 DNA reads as TGTGCCAGCAGTTCCTCGACAGGTCCGGGAGGTTCTGGGGCCAACGTCCTGACTTTC. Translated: CASSSSTGPGGSGANVLTF.

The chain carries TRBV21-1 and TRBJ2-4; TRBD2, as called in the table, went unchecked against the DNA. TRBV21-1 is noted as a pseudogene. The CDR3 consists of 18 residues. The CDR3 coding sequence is TGTGCCAGCAGCAGGGACACCGGGACTAGCGGGAGGGTAAACATTCAGTACTTC. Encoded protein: CASSRDTGTSGRVNIQYF.

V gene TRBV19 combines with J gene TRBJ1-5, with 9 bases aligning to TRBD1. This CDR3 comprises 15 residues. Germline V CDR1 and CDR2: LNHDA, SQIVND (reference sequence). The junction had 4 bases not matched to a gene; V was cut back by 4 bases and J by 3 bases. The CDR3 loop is CASSTTGGPNQPQHF. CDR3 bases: TGTGCCAGTAGTACTACAGGGGGCCCCAATCAGCCCCAGCATTTT. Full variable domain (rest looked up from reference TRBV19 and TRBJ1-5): DGGITQSPKYLFRKEGQNVTLSCEQNLNHDAMYWYRQDPGQGLRLIYYSQIVNDFQKGDIAEGYSVSREKKESFPLTVTSAQKNPTAFYLCASSTTGGPNQPQHFGDGTRLSIL.

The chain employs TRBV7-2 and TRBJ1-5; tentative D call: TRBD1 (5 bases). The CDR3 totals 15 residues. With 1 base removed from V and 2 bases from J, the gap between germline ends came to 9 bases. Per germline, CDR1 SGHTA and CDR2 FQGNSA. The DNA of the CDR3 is TGTGCCAGCAGCTTAGAGGGGTTCCGCAATCAGCCCCAGCATTTT. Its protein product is CASSLEGFRNQPQHF.

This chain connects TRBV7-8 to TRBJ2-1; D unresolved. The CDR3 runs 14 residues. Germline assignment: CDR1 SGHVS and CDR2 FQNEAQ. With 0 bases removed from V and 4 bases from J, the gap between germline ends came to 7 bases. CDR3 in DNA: TGTGCCAGCAGCTTAGCGTCTAGATACAATGAGCAGTTCTTC. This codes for CASSLASRYNEQFF.

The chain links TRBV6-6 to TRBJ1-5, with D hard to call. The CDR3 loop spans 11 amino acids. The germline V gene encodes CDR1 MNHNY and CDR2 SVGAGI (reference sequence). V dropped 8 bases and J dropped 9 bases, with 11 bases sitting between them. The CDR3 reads CASSRSGPQHF. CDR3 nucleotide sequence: TGTGCCAGCTCGCGCTCGGGGCCCCAGCATTTT.

Here the CDR3 reads CASSLDYPGTTQETQYF. The CDR3 bases are TGTGCCAGCAGCTTAGATTACCCCGGGACTACTCAAGAGACCCAGTACTTC. The chain has TRBV11-2 and TRBJ2-5, with 7 bases identical to TRBD2. With 0 bases clipped from V and 2 bases from J, the junction kept 9 bases outside the gene matches. Germline V gives CDR1 SGHAT, CDR2 FQNNGV. This CDR3 region has 17 residues.

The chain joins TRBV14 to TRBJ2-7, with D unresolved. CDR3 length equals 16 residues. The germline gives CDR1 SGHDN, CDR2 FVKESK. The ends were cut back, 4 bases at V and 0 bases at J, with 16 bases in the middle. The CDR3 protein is CASSPPLASRSYEQYF. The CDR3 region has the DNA TGTGCCAGCAGCCCACCTCTGGCCTCCCGCTCCTACGAGCAGTACTTC.

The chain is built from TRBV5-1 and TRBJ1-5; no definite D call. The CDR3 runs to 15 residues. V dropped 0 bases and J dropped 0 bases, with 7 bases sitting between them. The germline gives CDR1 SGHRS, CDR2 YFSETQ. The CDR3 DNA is TGCGCCAGCAGCTTGGGTCCAGATAGCAATCAGCCCCAGCATTTT. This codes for CASSLGPDSNQPQHF.

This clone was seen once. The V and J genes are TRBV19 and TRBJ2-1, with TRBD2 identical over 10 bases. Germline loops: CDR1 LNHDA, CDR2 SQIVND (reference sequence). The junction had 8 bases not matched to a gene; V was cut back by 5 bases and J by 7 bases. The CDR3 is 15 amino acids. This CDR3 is CASSYSAGGMNEQFF. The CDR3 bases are TGTGCCAGTAGTTACTCAGCGGGAGGGATGAATGAGCAGTTCTTC.

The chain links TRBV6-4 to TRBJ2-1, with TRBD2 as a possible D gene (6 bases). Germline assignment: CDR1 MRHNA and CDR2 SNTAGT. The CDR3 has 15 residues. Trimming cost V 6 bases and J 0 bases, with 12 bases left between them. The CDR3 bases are TGTGCCAGCAGCTTTCAGGGAGGCTCCTACAATGAGCAGTTCTTC. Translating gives CASSFQGGSYNEQFF.

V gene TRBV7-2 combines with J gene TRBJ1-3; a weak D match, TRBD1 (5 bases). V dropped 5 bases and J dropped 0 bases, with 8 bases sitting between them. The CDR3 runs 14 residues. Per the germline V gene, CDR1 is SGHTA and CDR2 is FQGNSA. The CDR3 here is CASSPGLSGNTIYF. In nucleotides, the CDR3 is TGTGCCAGCAGCCCGGGACTCTCTGGAAACACCATATATTTT.

As DNA, the CDR3 is TGTGCCAGCAGCTTAGCGGAGCCCCTCTTCGGCTCCTACAATGAGCAGTTCTTC. Encoded protein: CASSLAEPLFGSYNEQFF. This sequence joins TRBV7-6 and TRBJ2-1, with D unclear. The V end was cut by 0 bases, the J end by 0 bases, with 15 bases between. CDR3 length: 18 residues. Looked up from germline, CDR1 is SGHVS and CDR2 is FNYEAQ.

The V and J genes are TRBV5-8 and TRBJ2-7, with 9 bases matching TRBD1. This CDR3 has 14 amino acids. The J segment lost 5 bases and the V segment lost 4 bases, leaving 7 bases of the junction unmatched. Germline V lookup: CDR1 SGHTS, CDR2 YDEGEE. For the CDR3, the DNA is TGTGCCAGCAGCCTTGGACAGGGGTCGGACGAGCAGTACTTC. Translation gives CASSLGQGSDEQYF.

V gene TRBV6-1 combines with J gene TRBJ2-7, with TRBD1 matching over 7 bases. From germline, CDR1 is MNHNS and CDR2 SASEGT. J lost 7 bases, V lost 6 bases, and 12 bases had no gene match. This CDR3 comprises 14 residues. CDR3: CASRIRTGYGEQYF. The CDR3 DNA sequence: TGTGCCAGCAGAATACGGACAGGCTACGGTGAGCAGTACTTC.

The CDR3 DNA follows: TGTGCCAGCAGTCCATCTCCGAGGGGGTGGAATGAGCAGTTCTTC. The encoded protein is CASSPSPRGWNEQFF. The V call is TRBV27, the J call TRBJ2-1, with D perhaps TRBD1 (6 bases). Trimming cost V 5 bases and J 7 bases, with 18 bases left between them. This CDR3 has 15 amino acids. Germline V CDR1 and CDR2: MNHEY, SMNVEV (reference sequence).

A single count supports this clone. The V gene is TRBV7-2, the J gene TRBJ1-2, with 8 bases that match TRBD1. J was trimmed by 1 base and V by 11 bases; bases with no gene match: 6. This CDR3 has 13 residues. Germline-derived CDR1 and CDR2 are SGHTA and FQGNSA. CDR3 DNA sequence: TGTGCCGCCCGAACAGGGGGTAACTATGGCTACACCTTC. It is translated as CAARTGGNYGYTF.

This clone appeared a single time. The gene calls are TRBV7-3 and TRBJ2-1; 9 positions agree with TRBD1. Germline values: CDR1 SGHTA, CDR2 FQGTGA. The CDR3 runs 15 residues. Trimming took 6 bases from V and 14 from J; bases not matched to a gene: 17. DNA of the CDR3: TGTGCCAGCAGTTCGACCGGGACAGGGAGTACCTTTAAGTTCTTC. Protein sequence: CASSSTGTGSTFKFF.

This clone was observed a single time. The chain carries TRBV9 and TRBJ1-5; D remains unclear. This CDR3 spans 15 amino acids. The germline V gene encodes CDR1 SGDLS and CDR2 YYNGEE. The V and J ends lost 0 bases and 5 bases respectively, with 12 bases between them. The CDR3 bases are TGTGCCAGCAGCGTAGGAGGGTTGGGCGATCAGCCCCAGCATTTT. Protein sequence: CASSVGGLGDQPQHF.

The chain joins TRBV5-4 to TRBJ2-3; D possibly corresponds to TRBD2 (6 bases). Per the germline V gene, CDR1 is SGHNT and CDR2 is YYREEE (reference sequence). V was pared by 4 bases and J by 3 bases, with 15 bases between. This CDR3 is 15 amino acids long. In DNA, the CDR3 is TGTGCCAGCAGCCACGCCGGGAGTTCGACAGATACGCAGTATTTT. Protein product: CASSHAGSSTDTQYF.

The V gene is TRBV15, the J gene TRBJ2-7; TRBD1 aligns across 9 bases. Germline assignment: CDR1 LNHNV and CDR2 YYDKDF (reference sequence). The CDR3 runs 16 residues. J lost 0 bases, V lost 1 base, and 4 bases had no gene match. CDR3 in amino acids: CATSRGGTGSSYEQYF. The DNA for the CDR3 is TGTGCCACCAGCAGAGGGGGGACAGGGTCCTCCTACGAGCAGTACTTC.

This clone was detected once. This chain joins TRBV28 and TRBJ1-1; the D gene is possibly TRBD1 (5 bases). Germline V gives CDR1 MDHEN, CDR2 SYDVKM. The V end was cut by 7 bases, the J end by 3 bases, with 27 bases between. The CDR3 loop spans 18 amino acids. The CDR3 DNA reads TGTGCCAGCATCCCTGGGGGGGGATTCGGGTCAATTGACACTGAAGCTTTCTTT. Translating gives CASIPGGGFGSIDTEAFF.

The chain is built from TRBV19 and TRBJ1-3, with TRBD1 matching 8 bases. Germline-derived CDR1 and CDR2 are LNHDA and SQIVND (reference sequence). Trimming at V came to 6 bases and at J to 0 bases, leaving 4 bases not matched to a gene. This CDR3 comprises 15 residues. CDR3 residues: CASSGDRISGNTIYF. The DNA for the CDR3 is TGTGCCAGTAGCGGGGACAGGATCTCTGGAAACACCATATATTTT.

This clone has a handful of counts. The CDR3: CASSQDREGGGNTGELFF. The CDR3 region has the DNA TGTGCCAGCAGCCAAGATCGCGAGGGTGGGGGCAACACCGGGGAGCTGTTTTTT. The chain links TRBV14 to TRBJ2-2, with a possible D match to TRBD1 (6 bases). V dropped 0 bases and J dropped 2 bases, with 16 bases sitting between them. Germline V CDR1 and CDR2: SGHDN, FVKESK. The CDR3 spans 18 residues.

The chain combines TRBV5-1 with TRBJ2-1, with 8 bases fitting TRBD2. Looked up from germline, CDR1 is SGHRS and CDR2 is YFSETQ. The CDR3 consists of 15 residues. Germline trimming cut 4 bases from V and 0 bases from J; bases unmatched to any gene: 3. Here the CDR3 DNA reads TGCGCCAGCAGCGAGGGGACTAGCTCCTACAATGAGCAGTTCTTC. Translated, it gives CASSEGTSSYNEQFF.

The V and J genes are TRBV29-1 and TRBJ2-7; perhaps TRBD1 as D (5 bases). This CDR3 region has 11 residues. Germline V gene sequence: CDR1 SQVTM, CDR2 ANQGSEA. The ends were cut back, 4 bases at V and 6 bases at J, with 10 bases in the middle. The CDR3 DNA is TGCAGCGTTGGGCAGGGTGGCGAGCAGTACTTC. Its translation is CSVGQGGEQYF.

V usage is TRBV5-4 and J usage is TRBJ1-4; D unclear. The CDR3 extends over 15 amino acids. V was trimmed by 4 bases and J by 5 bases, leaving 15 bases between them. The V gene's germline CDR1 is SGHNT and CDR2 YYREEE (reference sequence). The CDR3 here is CASSPRTGSNEKLFF. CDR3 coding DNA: TGTGCCAGCAGCCCCCGGACGGGGTCCAATGAAAAACTGTTTTTT.

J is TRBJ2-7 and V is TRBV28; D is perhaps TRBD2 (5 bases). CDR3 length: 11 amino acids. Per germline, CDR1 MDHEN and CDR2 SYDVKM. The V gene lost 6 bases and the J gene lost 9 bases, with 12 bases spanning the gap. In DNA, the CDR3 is TGTGCCAGCAGCCTCGGGGTGGGGCAGTACTTC. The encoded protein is CASSLGVGQYF.

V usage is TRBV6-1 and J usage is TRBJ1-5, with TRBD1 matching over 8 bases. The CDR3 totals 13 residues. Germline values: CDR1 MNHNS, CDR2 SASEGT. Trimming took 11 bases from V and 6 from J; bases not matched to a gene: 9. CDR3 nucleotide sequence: TGTGCCGGAGGGCAGGGGGCCGTTCAGCCCCAGCATTTT. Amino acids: CAGGQGAVQPQHF.